These 9 T cell receptor beta chains originate from one sample sequenced in a study of cytomegalovirus exposure and HLA in healthy donors (dated by TCRdb to about 2017). Libraries came from the immunoSEQ multiplex PCR assay. The multiplex PCR relied on a mix of 60 forward primers for TCR Vbeta segments and 13 reverse primers for TCR Jbeta segments. This is the immuneACCESS table as TCRdb keeps it, with only in-frame sequences that have V and J called. A part of the clones is gone; compared with another copy, unresolved V genes explain less than half, and the rest is unexplained. This sample has about 59,000 clones in its table, and 89% of those were observed once. Over 1.2% of the sample is held by the ten biggest clonotypes. The sample was PBMCs. Every receptor here comes from a man aged 30 to 45 in good health and CMV-seropositive.

The chain employs TRBV9 and TRBJ1-2, with TRBD1 matching 8 bases. CDR1 is SGDLS and CDR2 is YYNGEE in the germline V gene. The CDR3 has 15 amino acids. Unmatched junction bases numbered 7, after V lost 3 bases and J lost 3 bases. As DNA, the CDR3 is TGTGCCAGCAGCGGACCGGACAGGGTCTACTATGGCTACACCTTC. Translation: CASSGPDRVYYGYTF.

V gene TRBV5-1 combines with J gene TRBJ2-4; the D gene is possibly TRBD2 (6 bases). V was trimmed by 4 bases and J by 7 bases, leaving 18 bases between them. This CDR3 comprises 15 residues. Germline loops: CDR1 SGHRS, CDR2 YFSETQ. In DNA, the CDR3 is TGCGCCAGCAGCCCCAGGGAGGCCATTGCGAACATTCAGTACTTC. It specifies CASSPREAIANIQYF. Full variable domain (outside the CDR3, taken from reference TRBV5-1 and TRBJ2-4): KAGVTQTPRYLIKTRGQQVTLSCSPISGHRSVSWYQQTPGQGLQFLFEYFSETQRNKGNFPGRFSGRQFSNSRSEMNVSTLELGDSALYLCASSPREAIANIQYFGAGTRLSVL.

The rearrangement links TRBV19 to TRBJ2-1; tentative D call: TRBD1 (6 bases). The germline CDR1 and CDR2 sequences are LNHDA and SQIVND (reference sequence). The ends were cut back, 4 bases at V and 3 bases at J, with 13 bases in the middle. This CDR3 comprises 15 residues. CDR3 residues: CASSTGQPLYNEQFF. CDR3 nucleotides: TGTGCCAGTAGTACCGGACAGCCCCTCTACAATGAGCAGTTCTTC. The full variable domain, rest sourced from reference TRBV19 and TRBJ2-1, is DGGITQSPKYLFRKEGQNVTLSCEQNLNHDAMYWYRQDPGQGLRLIYYSQIVNDFQKGDIAEGYSVSREKKESFPLTVTSAQKNPTAFYLCASSTGQPLYNEQFFGPGTRLTVL.

The CDR3 DNA follows: TGTGCCAGCAGATCCGGGACTAGCGGATACAATGAGCAGTTCTTC. Its translation: CASRSGTSGYNEQFF. The chain carries TRBV5-4 and TRBJ2-1; 11 positions agree with TRBD2. CDR3 size: 15 residues. Germline V lookup: CDR1 SGHNT, CDR2 YYREEE (reference sequence). The V segment lost 5 bases and the J segment 4 bases; nucleotides outside the gene matches: 5.

This clone was counted once. This chain uses TRBV6-1 with TRBJ1-1; 7 nucleotides match TRBD1. Germline V lookup: CDR1 MNHNS, CDR2 SASEGT. Trimming removed 3 bases from V and 5 bases from J; junction bases left unmatched: 3. This CDR3 spans 13 amino acids. CDR3 bases: TGTGCCAGCAGTGATTACAGGGGTACTGAAGCTTTCTTT. Amino acids: CASSDYRGTEAFF.

V and J are TRBV28 and TRBJ1-3; unclear D gene. Trimming shortened V by 1 base and J by 2 bases, and 15 bases separated the two germline ends. Germline-derived CDR1 and CDR2 are MDHEN and SYDVKM. This CDR3 comprises 17 residues. The CDR3 loop reads CASSLLIAGGAGNTIYF. Here the CDR3 DNA reads TGTGCCAGCAGTTTATTAATTGCGGGAGGAGCTGGAAACACCATATATTTT.

The chain uses TRBV5-1 and TRBJ1-2, with D hard to call. Per germline, CDR1 SGHRS and CDR2 YFSETQ. V gave up 6 bases and J gave up 4 bases, with 16 bases separating them. CDR3 length equals 14 residues. CDR3 DNA: TGCGCCAGCAAGGTAGGAGGAGGGAGCTATGGCTACACCTTC. Translating gives CASKVGGGSYGYTF.

This clone was detected only a few times. The chain is built from TRBV5-8 and TRBJ2-4; a possible D gene is TRBD1 (6 bases). The CDR3 loop spans 15 amino acids. The ends were cut back, 3 bases at V and 6 bases at J, with 16 bases in the middle. Germline CDR1 reads SGHTS; CDR2 reads YDEGEE. The CDR3 loop reads CASSSAGDPRNIQYF. CDR3 nucleotide sequence: TGTGCCAGCAGCTCAGCAGGGGACCCTCGAAACATTCAGTACTTC.

The V gene is TRBV28, the J gene TRBJ1-4; tentative D call: TRBD1 (6 bases). CDR3 length equals 15 residues. The V end was cut by 6 bases, the J end by 3 bases, with 14 bases between. The V gene's germline CDR1 is MDHEN and CDR2 SYDVKM. The CDR3 DNA is TGTGCCAGCAGGGGTATGACAGGATCTAATGAAAAACTGTTTTTT. Protein: CASRGMTGSNEKLFF.